These 5 T cell receptor beta chains originate from one sample sequenced in a study of T cells expressing NK-cell markers. TCRdb reprocessed the 5' RACE reads; each CDR3 protein has one entry and no DNA is given. This sample contains some 500,000 distinct CDR3 sequences. The sequenced sample was blood T cells: a sorted CD56 or NKG2C T cell subset, CD4+ or CD8+ T cells, or bulk PBMC T cells (not recorded which). All receptors derive from a woman between 45 and 65 years old in good health.

The rearrangement links TRBV20-1 to TRBJ2-1; TCRdb's D gene call, TRBD2, goes unchecked for lack of DNA. Germline CDR1 reads DFQATT; CDR2 reads SNEGSKA (reference sequence). The CDR3 contains 13 residues. The CDR3 region is CSAENSGDNEQFF.

The gene calls are TRBV29-1 and TRBJ1-5; TCRdb reports TRBD1, a call that lacks DNA to check it against. This CDR3 contains 12 residues. CDR1 is SQVTM, CDR2 ANQGSEA, per germline. The CDR3 here is CSVLHGQEPQHF. The complete variable domain, with remaining parts taken from reference TRBV29-1 and TRBJ1-5, reads SAVISQKPSRDICQRGTSLTIQCQVDSQVTMMFWYRQQPGQSLTLIATANQGSEATYESGFVIDKFPISRPNLTFSTLTVSNMSPEDSSIYLCSVLHGQEPQHFGDGTRLSIL.

The chain recombines TRBV15 with TRBJ2-1; TCRdb returns TRBD1, unconfirmable since there is no DNA. Germline V CDR1 and CDR2: LNHNV, YYDKDF (reference sequence). The CDR3 is 16 residues long. CDR3: CATSSPGQGAFNEQFF.

The chain uses TRBV5-6 and TRBJ2-7. Looked up from germline, CDR1 is SGHDT and CDR2 is YYEEEE. The length of the CDR3 is 14 residues. The CDR3 spells CASSLPEFSYEQYF.

This sequence joins TRBV5-1 and TRBJ2-5. CDR3 length equals 11 residues. Germline loops: CDR1 SGHRS, CDR2 YFSETQ. Here the CDR3 reads CASSQPGTQYF.